The 15 T cell receptor beta chains below were found in one sample sequenced in a study of tumor-infiltrating lymphocytes in primary liver carcinoma (dated by TCRdb to 2016 to 2017). Blood RNA was extracted from unsorted whole blood with TRIzol reagent; germline DNA came from the DNeasy Blood & Tissue kit. The instrument was an Illumina HiSeq 2500. A constant-region primer and ProtoScript II reverse transcriptase were used to reverse-transcribe TCRbeta-specific cDNA from 500 ng total RNA. The TCRbeta libraries were prepared through three rounds of nested multiplex PCR following a slightly modified ARM-PCR procedure. Multiplex TRBV1-TRBV30 forward primers and a Cbeta reverse primer were used in the first two PCR rounds, each of which was run for 9 to 11 cycles. TCRdb trimmed public reads at Q25 via fastp, called clones via MiXCR and kept in-frame beta chains. Records with the same CDR3 protein are collapsed into one entry carrying the most frequent genes and DNA. The sample data list about 310,000 distinct CDR3 sequences, and around three fifths of these were observed just once. Over 15% of the sample is taken by the ten largest.

Source material: peripheral blood. The receptors stem from a woman in her twenties or thirties with primary liver carcinoma and hepatitis B virus infection.

With regard to this clonotype: Lacking the conserved final phenylalanine or tryptophan, this CDR3 likely reflects a read error. This rearrangement joins TRBV6-2 or TRBV6-3 to TRBJ1-1; 8 bases line up with TRBD1. Germline CDR1 reads MNHEY; CDR2 reads SVGEGT. This CDR3 region has 16 residues. Trimming cost V 2 bases and J 4 bases; bases outside gene matches: 9. The CDR3 reads CASSYPRTGQSTEAFL. The CDR3 bases are TGTGCCAGCAGTTACCCGAGGACAGGGCAGAGCACTGAAGCTTTCCTT.

On this clonotype: This may come from a read error, since a much larger clone is one base off. The missing conserved phenylalanine or tryptophan at the end of this CDR3 makes a read error likely. The chain recombines TRBV29-1 with TRBJ1-5; D not certain. Trimming stripped 5 bases from V and 1 base from J, with 3 bases between. This CDR3 spans 11 amino acids. Germline CDR1 is SQVTM and CDR2 is ANQGSEA. The CDR3 nucleotides read TGCAGCGTTTCCAGCAATCAGCCCCAGCATTTG. Protein product: CSVSSNQPQHL.

This clonotype turned up a few times. The chain uses TRBV19 and TRBJ2-3; D gene unclear. CDR3 size: 14 residues. V gave up 1 base and J gave up 1 base, with 6 bases separating them. CDR1 and CDR2 (germline): LNHDA, SQIVND (reference sequence). CDR3 bases: TGTGCCAGTAGTATAGGGGCCGGCACAGATACGCAGTATTTT. This codes for CASSIGAGTDTQYF.

This clonotype came up many times. The genes are TRBV6-6 and TRBJ1-1; D not certain. The germline CDR1 and CDR2 sequences are MNHNY and SVGAGI (reference sequence). This CDR3 is built from 14 residues. V lost 2 bases and J lost 1, with 8 bases in between. The CDR3 nucleotides are TGTGCCAGCAGTTACCAGGAGCAGAACACTGAAGCTTTCTTT. It translates to CASSYQEQNTEAFF.

As concerns this clonotype: The junction shows a germline mismatch at one end, possibly a read error. The chain has TRBV11-3 and TRBJ1-1; 11 nucleotides agree with TRBD1. The CDR3 runs 16 residues. Germline assignment: CDR1 SGHNT and CDR2 YENEEA. CDR3 bases: TGTGCTAGCAGCCCGTCCGGGACAGGGGGGCACACTGAAGCTTTCTTT. This sequence encodes CASSPSGTGGHTEAFF.

J is TRBJ1-5 and V is TRBV4-1; possibly TRBD1 for D (6 bases). Trimming removed 7 bases from V and 10 bases from J, with 20 bases in between. The CDR3 has 14 residues. Germline V gene data show CDR1 as MGHRA and CDR2 as YSYEKL. CDR3 in DNA: TGCGCCAGCAACTCACGGACAGATAGACAACCCCAGCATTTT. Translation gives CASNSRTDRQPQHF.

This sequence joins TRBV12-3 or TRBV12-4 and TRBJ2-1; D not resolved. Trimming left V 8 bases short and J 9 bases short, with 14 bases between. The CDR3 consists of 12 residues. This chain's CDR3 is CASGSLAPEQFF. The CDR3 DNA reads as TGTGCCAGCGGTTCCTTAGCTCCTGAGCAGTTCTTC.

This clonotype has a count of ten or more. The rearrangement uses TRBV6-5 and TRBJ2-7, with D unclear. Germline CDR1 and CDR2: MNHEY and SVGAGI. V lost 4 bases and J 3 bases, leaving 10 bases between the germline ends. The CDR3 covers 13 residues. The CDR3 nucleotides read TGTGCCAGCAGTTTCGGGCAGCTCTACGAGCAGTACTTC. Its protein product is CASSFGQLYEQYF.

The sample holds a few counts of this clonotype. Because the CDR3 is missing its conserved closing phenylalanine or tryptophan, this is likely a read error. In DNA, the CDR3 is TGTGCCAGCAGTCCCAGGGGCCTCTATGGCTACACCCTC. Protein sequence: CASSPRGLYGYTL. The chain carries TRBV12-3 or TRBV12-4 and TRBJ1-2, with D possibly matching TRBD1 (6 bases). The CDR3 has 13 amino acids. V was clipped by 5 bases and J by 4 bases, with 11 bases between them.

This clonotype has more than one count but fewer than ten. The rearrangement uses TRBV4-1 and TRBJ1-4; D is possibly TRBD1 (5 bases). V lost 2 bases to trimming and J lost 5 bases, with 6 bases between them. The CDR3 runs to 13 residues. Germline V gives CDR1 MGHRA, CDR2 YSYEKL. CDR3 amino acids: CASSQWGNEKLFF. CDR3 DNA sequence: TGCGCCAGCAGCCAATGGGGGAATGAAAAACTGTTTTTT.

Concerning this clonotype itself: A read error may produce the germline difference seen at one junction end. This chain joins TRBV11-2 and TRBJ2-1; 8 positions match TRBD1. The length of the CDR3 is 17 residues. Germline CDR1 is SGHAT and CDR2 is FQNNGV. In nucleotides, the CDR3 is TGTGCCAGCAGTCTCTACTACACAGGGGGATCCTACAATGAGGAGTTCTTC. This sequence encodes CASSLYYTGGSYNEEFF.

Comments on this clonotype: This could be a read error, since a much larger clone is one nucleotide away. V is TRBV7-9 and J is TRBJ2-1; 9 bases align to TRBD2. J gave up 8 bases and V 1 base, and 6 bases lay outside the gene matches. The CDR3 has 15 residues. CDR1 SEHNR and CDR2 FQNEAQ come from the germline V gene (reference sequence). The CDR3 DNA reads as TGTGCCAGCAGCTTAGATGCTAGCGGGACCTATGAGCAGTTCTTC. The encoded protein is CASSLDASGTYEQFF. Supplemented by reference TRBV7-9 and TRBJ2-1, the full variable domain reads DTGVSQNPRHKITKRGQNVTFRCDPISEHNRLYWYRQTLGQGPEFLTYFQNEAQLEKSRLLSDRFSAERPKGSFSTLEIQRTEQGDSAMYLCASSLDASGTYEQFFGPGTRLTVL.

This clonotype was seen just once. The chain recombines TRBV7-8 with TRBJ2-1, with D perhaps TRBD2 (5 bases). The CDR3 consists of 16 residues. The V gene lost 5 bases and the J gene lost 12 bases, with 26 bases spanning the gap. The germline V gene has CDR1 SGHVS and CDR2 FQNEAQ. The CDR3 spells CASSLSTSGIIRGQFF. CDR3 bases: TGTGCCAGCAGCCTATCTACTAGTGGGATCATACGGGGGCAGTTCTTC.

Note on this clonotype: Since the CDR3 does not end with the conserved phenylalanine or tryptophan, this likely comes from a read error. This chain connects TRBV12-3 or TRBV12-4 to TRBJ1-6; D unclear. The CDR3 is made up of 12 amino acids. The ends were cut back, 3 bases at V and 7 bases at J, with 4 bases in the middle. CDR3 in DNA: TGTGCCAGCAGTTTCCCCAATTCACCCCTCCACTAT. Translation: CASSFPNSPLHY.

Of note for this clonotype: This sequence may be a read error, since a much larger clone differs from it by one base. The chain combines TRBV29-1 with TRBJ2-7; D call uncertain. CDR3 length equals 11 residues. CDR1 is SQVTM, CDR2 ANQGSEA, per germline. Trimming cost V 6 bases and J 3 bases, with 9 bases left between them. CDR3 sequence (DNA): TGCAGCGTGGTACAGAACTACGAGCAGTACTTC. This sequence encodes CSVVQNYEQYF.